This TCR beta chain is drawn from a study of T cell changes during pregnancy in multiple sclerosis. V dropped 5 bases and J dropped 7; count of bases not matched to a gene: 7. CDR3 length: 14 amino acids. CDR1 and CDR2 (germline): PRHDT, FYEKMQ (reference sequence). Sequenced by immunoSEQ multiplex PCR; TCRdb stores in-frame clones only, minus some. This table has 100,000 or so clones, about 94% appearing once. The rearrangement uses TRBV13 and TRBJ2-1; TRBD1 agrees at 8 bases. This TCR derives from a female donor with multiple sclerosis, enrolled in a pregnancy study. The starting material was peripheral blood, obtained before pregnancy. CDR3 region: CASSRRTGPNEQFF. Here the CDR3 DNA reads TGTGCCAGCAGCCGAAGGACAGGGCCAAATGAGCAGTTCTTC.